The 29 T cell receptor beta chains listed next were all sequenced from one sample in a study of spatial heterogeneity in lung cancer (dated by TCRdb to the late 2010s). Libraries were prepared through 5' RACE. Sequencing used a NextSeq 500. The public reads were reanalyzed by TCRdb: fastp trimming at Q25, MiXCR alignment, in-frame beta chains only. Each CDR3 protein appears once, grouped with its most common genes and DNA. The sample profile shows fewer than 55,000 distinct CDR3 sequences; under 8% of them were found once. The ten most abundant clones make up over 30% of the sample. According to the study, the label for this sample's time point signals: blood at routine non-recurrence follow-up after resection. Whole RNA extracted from tumor and nontumor lung tissue, or from cryopreserved PBMC samples, was used for TCR sequencing without cell sorting. This specimen consisted of PBMCs, obtained at follow-up. These receptors all come from a female donor with early-stage non-small cell lung cancer.

The sample holds many counts of this clonotype. The chain recombines TRBV5-1 with TRBJ2-2; D ambiguous. The germline V gene encodes CDR1 SGHRS and CDR2 YFSETQ. The CDR3 is made up of 14 amino acids. V lost 3 bases to trimming and J lost 0 bases, with 6 bases between them. Here the CDR3 DNA reads TGCGCCAGCAGCTATCAGGCGAACACCGGGGAGCTGTTTTTT. This translates into CASSYQANTGELFF.

This clonotype was counted ten times or more. The V and J genes are TRBV5-1 and TRBJ1-2, with D uncertain. The V end lost 0 bases, the J end lost 3 bases, and 9 bases lay between the germline ends. Germline V CDR1 and CDR2: SGHRS, YFSETQ. The CDR3 has 14 amino acids. This CDR3 is CASSLVADDYGYTF. CDR3 DNA sequence: TGCGCCAGCAGCTTGGTAGCAGACGACTATGGCTACACCTTC.

This clonotype has ten or more counts. The V gene is TRBV4-1, the J gene TRBJ1-1; possible D gene TRBD1, 5 bases. V lost 1 base, J lost 2 bases, and 14 bases lay in between. The CDR3 has 16 amino acids. The germline gives CDR1 MGHRA, CDR2 YSYEKL. The CDR3, as DNA: TGCGCCAGCAGCCAAGCGGACGGGAGGGGAAACACTGAAGCTTTCTTT. Residues: CASSQADGRGNTEAFF.

This clonotype was observed a handful of times. The chain uses TRBV5-1 and TRBJ2-1; D possibly corresponds to TRBD1 (6 bases). Germline values: CDR1 SGHRS, CDR2 YFSETQ. CDR3 length: 16 residues. With 4 bases removed from V and 2 bases from J, the gap between germline ends came to 16 bases. CDR3: CASSVARTATYNEQFF. The CDR3 nucleotides read TGCGCCAGCAGCGTTGCCAGGACAGCCACCTACAATGAGCAGTTCTTC.

This clonotype was seen a few times. This rearrangement joins TRBV7-2 to TRBJ1-2, with 8 bases matching TRBD1. Germline values: CDR1 SGHTA, CDR2 FQGNSA. CDR3 size: 15 residues. V gave up 4 bases and J gave up 2 bases; unmatched junction bases: 6. The CDR3, as DNA: TGTGCCAGCAGCTATGGGACAGGAGTGAACTATGGCTACACCTTC. Translation: CASSYGTGVNYGYTF.

This clonotype was detected ten times or more. The chain recombines TRBV28 with TRBJ1-4; perhaps TRBD1 as D (5 bases). The germline CDR1 and CDR2 sequences are MDHEN and SYDVKM. Trimming removed 3 bases from V and 0 bases from J, with 11 bases in between. The CDR3 is 16 amino acids. The CDR3 protein is CASSLWQGSTNEKLFF. In nucleotides, the CDR3 is TGTGCCAGCAGTTTGTGGCAGGGTTCAACTAATGAAAAACTGTTTTTT. Based on the CDR3 plus reference TRBV28 and TRBJ1-4, the full variable domain is DVKVTQSSRYLVKRTGEKVFLECVQDMDHENMFWYRQDPGLGLRLIYFSYDVKMKEKGDIPEGYSVSREKKERFSLILESASTNQTSMYLCASSLWQGSTNEKLFFGSGTQLSVL.

In its sample, this clonotype was seen many times. The V call is TRBV30, the J call TRBJ2-3; D is unresolved. CDR3 length: 11 residues. With 0 bases removed from V and 13 bases from J, the gap between germline ends came to 11 bases. The germline V gene has CDR1 GTSNPN and CDR2 SVGIG (reference sequence). The DNA of the CDR3 is TGTGCCTGGAGTGTCCGCGGACGGGAGTATTTT. It yields the protein CAWSVRGREYF.

Many counts were recorded for this clonotype. The rearrangement links TRBV18 to TRBJ1-6, with D maybe TRBD1 (5 bases). The CDR3 covers 15 residues. The germline V gene encodes CDR1 KGHSH and CDR2 LQKENI. V dropped 3 bases and J dropped 9 bases, with 15 bases sitting between them. Here the CDR3 reads CASSPPQGVGSPLHF. In DNA, the CDR3 is TGTGCCAGCTCACCCCCACAAGGGGTGGGTTCACCCCTCCACTTT.

This clonotype was counted between two and nine times. V is TRBV20-1 and J is TRBJ1-2; no reliable D call. Germline V CDR1 and CDR2: DFQATT, SNEGSKA (reference sequence). Deletions cut 0 bases from V and 5 bases from J, with 13 bases between. The CDR3 totals 14 residues. Here the CDR3 reads CSARDLGGSYGYTF. CDR3 DNA sequence: TGCAGTGCTAGAGATCTAGGAGGTTCTTATGGCTACACCTTC.

This clonotype came up many times. The gene calls are TRBV12-5 and TRBJ1-6; D is uncertain. CDR3 length equals 17 residues. Trimming took off 1 base at V and 5 bases at J, with 15 bases between the two ends. From germline, CDR1 is LGHNT and CDR2 FRNRAP. The CDR3 DNA reads as TGTGCTAGTGGTTTGGCGCCTCTGACTCTAAATAATTCACCCCTCCACTTT. Its protein is CASGLAPLTLNNSPLHF.

This sequence joins TRBV10-3 and TRBJ2-3, with D perhaps matching TRBD1 (6 bases). Trimming stripped 0 bases from V and 6 bases from J, with 16 bases between. Germline V gene lookup returns CDR1 ENHRY and CDR2 SYGVKD. The CDR3 has 16 amino acids. As DNA, the CDR3 is TGTGCCATCAGTGAGTCAGGTAATGGGGGCCCGGATACGCAGTATTTT. It yields the protein CAISESGNGGPDTQYF.

The table lists this clonotype with many counts. This sequence joins TRBV5-5 and TRBJ1-1; TRBD1 matches 10 bases. Germline V gives CDR1 SGHKS, CDR2 YYEKEE (reference sequence). The CDR3 spans 14 residues. The J segment lost 6 bases and the V segment lost 3 bases, leaving 5 bases of the junction unmatched. The chain's CDR3 is CASSWGQGRPEAFF. CDR3 in DNA: TGTGCCAGCAGCTGGGGACAGGGGAGGCCTGAAGCTTTCTTT.

This clonotype was counted ten times or more. The gene calls are TRBV11-2 and TRBJ2-1; D assignment may be TRBD1 or TRBD2 (5 bases each). Between the trimmed V and J ends, which lost 7 bases and 6 bases, there was a span of 16 bases. This CDR3 is built from 14 residues. Germline CDR1 reads SGHAT; CDR2 reads FQNNGV. CDR3 bases: TGTGCCAGCACCCAGAAGGGGACGGCCAATGAGCAGTTCTTC. Amino acid sequence: CASTQKGTANEQFF.

This clonotype was recorded at least ten times. The chain uses TRBV2 and TRBJ1-5; D not certain. The CDR3 sequence is 12 residues long. Germline CDR1 is SNHLY and CDR2 is FYNNEI. V lost 7 bases and J lost 8, with 12 bases in between. The CDR3 region is CASMGNKEPQHF. The DNA of the CDR3 is TGTGCCAGCATGGGAAACAAGGAGCCCCAGCATTTT.

This clonotype was observed a few times. This chain joins TRBV6-5 and TRBJ1-4; 7 nucleotides match TRBD1. V trimming: 4 bases; J trimming: 5 bases; junction bases outside the gene matches: 4. The CDR3 runs 14 residues. The germline gives CDR1 MNHEY, CDR2 SVGAGI. The CDR3 is CASSFRTGNEKLFF. CDR3 in DNA: TGTGCCAGCAGTTTCCGGACAGGAAATGAAAAACTGTTTTTT.

The V call is TRBV7-6, the J call TRBJ2-2, with D unclear. Trimming cost V 5 bases and J 5 bases, with 12 bases left between them. In germline, CDR1 is SGHVS, CDR2 FNYEAQ. This CDR3 comprises 14 residues. The CDR3 here is CASSLNSVTGELFF. In nucleotides, the CDR3 is TGTGCCAGCAGCCTAAATTCGGTTACCGGGGAGCTGTTTTTT.

This clonotype was seen many times. The J gene is TRBJ1-2, the V gene TRBV10-3; TRBD1 might be the D (6 bases). V was clipped by 5 bases and J by 6 bases, with 13 bases between them. Germline CDR1 reads ENHRY; CDR2 reads SYGVKD. The CDR3 is 13 amino acids. The CDR3 DNA is TGTGCCATCAGTAAGACAGGTCCGGATGGCTACACCTTC. It encodes CAISKTGPDGYTF.

The chain carries TRBV7-2 and TRBJ2-4; D gene uncertain. V lost 6 bases and J lost 6, with 12 bases in between. The CDR3 extends over 13 amino acids. CDR1 is SGHTA, CDR2 FQGNSA, per germline. The CDR3: CASSKNTLNIQYF. The CDR3 DNA follows: TGTGCCAGCAGTAAAAACACGTTAAACATTCAGTACTTC.

This clonotype occurred a few times. The rearrangement uses TRBV18 and TRBJ2-2; 7 bases map to TRBD1. This CDR3 has 15 residues. Unmatched junction bases numbered 6, after V lost 8 bases and J lost 0 bases. Germline values: CDR1 KGHSH, CDR2 LQKENI. The CDR3 nucleotides read TGTGCCAGCCGCCTAGGGGGCTCGAACACCGGGGAGCTGTTTTTT. It translates to CASRLGGSNTGELFF.

This sequence joins TRBV20-1 and TRBJ2-2; perhaps D is TRBD1 or TRBD2 (5 bases each). This CDR3 has 13 amino acids. Per germline, CDR1 DFQATT and CDR2 SNEGSKA (reference sequence). Trimming cost V 6 bases and J 8 bases, with 16 bases left between them. The CDR3: CSAGTAGSGELFF. The DNA for the CDR3 is TGCAGTGCCGGGACCGCCGGATCTGGGGAGCTGTTTTTT.

This clonotype was seen many times. V gene TRBV5-1 combines with J gene TRBJ1-1; the D gene is possibly TRBD1 (6 bases). V was cut by 4 bases and J by 6 bases, with 13 bases left in between. The CDR3 is 13 residues long. Per the germline V gene, CDR1 is SGHRS and CDR2 is YFSETQ. This CDR3 is CASSEGVSAEAFF. The CDR3 DNA sequence: TGCGCCAGCAGCGAGGGGGTCTCGGCTGAAGCTTTCTTT.

With regard to this clonotype: This may be a read error: a much more frequent sequence differs by one nucleotide. The chain is built from TRBV12-3 or TRBV12-4 and TRBJ1-6, with D maybe TRBD1 (6 bases). This CDR3 has 12 amino acids. CDR3 nucleotides: TGTGCCAGCAGAAGGACTGGGACACCCCACCACTTT. Translating gives CASRRTGTPHHF.

This clonotype was seen at least ten times. The chain is built from TRBV4-3 and TRBJ2-6; D possibly corresponds to TRBD2 (5 bases). This CDR3 is 17 amino acids long. Germline-derived CDR1 and CDR2 are LGHNA and YSLEER. With 4 bases removed from V and 2 bases from J, the gap between germline ends came to 15 bases. CDR3 sequence: CASSRGSGFTGANVLTF. For the CDR3, the DNA is TGCGCCAGCAGCCGCGGCTCGGGGTTCACTGGGGCCAACGTCCTGACTTTC.

This clonotype was detected many times. This chain links TRBV20-1 with TRBJ1-1; TRBD1 matches at 8 bases. Losses at the gene ends were 5 bases for V and 6 bases for J; bases not matched to a gene: 8. The germline V gene has CDR1 DFQATT and CDR2 SNEGSKA (reference sequence). The CDR3 has 13 residues. CDR3 in DNA: TGCAGTGCTTGCCGGACAGGGCTCCCTGAAGCTTTCTTT. Translation gives CSACRTGLPEAFF.

The rearrangement uses TRBV9 and TRBJ2-2; the match to TRBD1 covers 8 bases. In germline, CDR1 is SGDLS, CDR2 YYNGEE. Trimming took 4 bases from V and 6 from J; bases not matched to a gene: 5. The CDR3 runs 14 residues. The CDR3 DNA reads TGTGCCAGCAGCCGATGGACAGGGTCCGGGGAGCTGTTTTTT. Amino acid sequence: CASSRWTGSGELFF.

This clonotype was counted ten times or more. The rearrangement links TRBV5-1 to TRBJ1-1, with TRBD1 identical over 8 bases. Germline loops: CDR1 SGHRS, CDR2 YFSETQ. The CDR3 covers 16 residues. V shed 1 base and J 5 bases; nucleotides not matched to a gene: 10. The CDR3 nucleotides read TGCGCCAGCAGCTTGCCCGCAGGGGGCGCGGGAACTGAAGCTTTCTTT. Protein product: CASSLPAGGAGTEAFF.

This chain connects TRBV2 to TRBJ2-5; D call uncertain. Per the germline V gene, CDR1 is SNHLY and CDR2 is FYNNEI. V lost 7 bases and J 7 bases, leaving 16 bases between the germline ends. The CDR3 totals 13 residues. CDR3 amino acids: CASILSPTWTQYF. The DNA for the CDR3 is TGTGCCAGCATCCTGTCTCCAACTTGGACCCAGTACTTC.

This clonotype appeared many times. The chain is built from TRBV12-3 or TRBV12-4 and TRBJ1-4; 10 nucleotides match TRBD1. The V gene end was trimmed by 6 bases and the J gene end by 6 bases; junction bases not matched to a gene: 10. The CDR3 runs to 16 residues. The chain's CDR3 is CASSPAGTGVDEKLFF. The CDR3 DNA follows: TGTGCCAGCAGCCCCGCGGGGACAGGGGTTGATGAAAAACTGTTTTTT.

This clonotype was observed a handful of times. The chain couples TRBV7-2 to TRBJ2-3, with a possible D match to TRBD1 (6 bases). The CDR3 runs 15 residues. Between the trimmed V and J ends, which lost 5 bases and 3 bases, there was a span of 15 bases. The germline V gene encodes CDR1 SGHTA and CDR2 FQGNSA. The CDR3 sequence: CASSPSGRGTDTQYF. DNA of the CDR3: TGTGCCAGCAGCCCCTCGGGCAGGGGAACAGATACGCAGTATTTT.